These 19 T cell receptor beta chains came from one sample sequenced in a study of T cell changes during pregnancy in multiple sclerosis. Repertoires were generated with immunoSEQ multiplex PCR, while TCRdb's copy carries only in-frame clones and drops some. The top ten clones hold about 3% of a sample with fewer than 130,000 clones, roughly nine tenths of them seen once. Sample: peripheral blood, taken after pregnancy. These receptor sequences come from a female donor with multiple sclerosis, enrolled in a pregnancy study.

The chain uses TRBV7-3 and TRBJ2-1; TRBD1 is a possible D gene (5 bases). Germline CDR1 reads SGHTA; CDR2 reads FQGTGA. V was clipped by 2 bases and J by 3 bases, with 14 bases between them. This CDR3 has 16 residues. This CDR3 reads CASSLLATDSYNEQFF. The CDR3 nucleotides are TGTGCCAGCAGCTTACTGGCAACCGACAGCTACAATGAGCAGTTCTTC. The complete variable domain, with remaining parts taken from reference TRBV7-3 and TRBJ2-1, reads GAGVSQTPSNKVTEKGKYVELRCDPISGHTALYWYRQSLGQGPEFLIYFQGTGAADDSGLPNDRFFAVRPEGSVSTLKIQRTERGDSAVYLCASSLLATDSYNEQFFGPGTRLTVL.

The gene calls are TRBV15 and TRBJ1-2, with a tentative D call TRBD1 (6 bases). Germline V CDR1 and CDR2: LNHNV, YYDKDF (reference sequence). Trimming stripped 3 bases from V and 8 bases from J, with 13 bases between. The CDR3 is 13 residues long. CDR3 protein: CATSRRGLSGYTF. CDR3 sequence (DNA): TGTGCCACCAGCAGGCGGGGGCTTAGCGGCTACACCTTC.

The gene calls are TRBV6-6 and TRBJ2-7; 11 nucleotides agree with TRBD1. Germline loops: CDR1 MNHNY, CDR2 SVGAGI (reference sequence). The CDR3 is 15 amino acids. J gave up 6 bases and V 5 bases, and 9 bases lay outside the gene matches. As DNA, the CDR3 is TGTGCCAGCAGTCTACACCGGACAGGGGGCTTCGAGCAGTACTTC. Its translation is CASSLHRTGGFEQYF.

The chain combines TRBV4-1 with TRBJ2-5; TRBD2 agrees at 11 bases. Per the germline V gene, CDR1 is MGHRA and CDR2 is YSYEKL. V shed 4 bases and J 5 bases; nucleotides not matched to a gene: 6. The CDR3 contains 15 residues. CDR3 sequence reads: CASSPRLAGMETQYF. The CDR3 region has the DNA TGCGCCAGCAGCCCCAGACTAGCGGGGATGGAGACCCAGTACTTC.

This chain uses TRBV6-6 with TRBJ1-1; D uncertain. This CDR3 spans 15 amino acids. Trimming pared 4 bases from V and 9 bases from J, leaving 21 bases between. Germline V gives CDR1 MNHNY, CDR2 SVGAGI (reference sequence). CDR3 DNA sequence: TGTGCCAGCAGTTCCCCCGGTGGAGGAGTGGTTAAAGCTTTCTTT. As protein: CASSSPGGGVVKAFF.

The chain combines TRBV5-1 with TRBJ2-1; 11 bases are shared with TRBD2. Germline CDR1 is SGHRS and CDR2 is YFSETQ. The CDR3 loop spans 17 amino acids. The ends lost 1 base at V and 4 bases at J; junction bases unmatched: 7. The CDR3 here is CASSLTFTSGGYNEQFF. In DNA form, the CDR3 reads TGCGCCAGCAGCTTGACGTTTACTAGCGGGGGTTACAATGAGCAGTTCTTC. The full variable domain, its missing parts supplied by reference TRBV5-1 and TRBJ2-1, is KAGVTQTPRYLIKTRGQQVTLSCSPISGHRSVSWYQQTPGQGLQFLFEYFSETQRNKGNFPGRFSGRQFSNSRSEMNVSTLELGDSALYLCASSLTFTSGGYNEQFFGPGTRLTVL.

V is TRBV5-6 and J is TRBJ2-7; 11 nucleotides line up with TRBD2. The CDR3 is made up of 16 amino acids. J was trimmed by 2 bases and V by 0 bases; bases with no gene match: 4. The germline V gene encodes CDR1 SGHDT and CDR2 YYEEEE. CDR3: CASSLVGGLAAYEQYF. The CDR3 region has the DNA TGTGCCAGCAGCTTGGTCGGGGGACTAGCGGCCTACGAGCAGTACTTC.

As DNA, the CDR3 is TGTGCCAGCAGCATCATAGCGGGGAGCACAGATACGCAGTATTTT. Its protein product is CASSIIAGSTDTQYF. The chain carries TRBV7-3 and TRBJ2-3, with TRBD2 matching over 8 bases. The CDR3 is 15 residues long. The germline V gene has CDR1 SGHTA and CDR2 FQGTGA. The V gene end was trimmed by 5 bases and the J gene end by 0 bases; junction bases not matched to a gene: 4.

The chain joins TRBV7-8 to TRBJ1-2; D unclear. Germline values: CDR1 SGHVS, CDR2 FQNEAQ. The V end lost 5 bases, the J end lost 6 bases, and 19 bases lay between the germline ends. The CDR3 is 15 amino acids. The CDR3 spells CASSTLEGRVHGYTF. For the CDR3, the DNA is TGTGCCAGCAGCACCCTCGAGGGTAGGGTCCATGGCTACACCTTC.

The V gene is TRBV19, the J gene TRBJ2-7; maybe TRBD2 (5 bases). Deletions cut 4 bases from V and 0 bases from J, with 13 bases between. Looked up from germline, CDR1 is LNHDA and CDR2 is SQIVND (reference sequence). The CDR3 length is 15 residues. The CDR3 DNA reads TGTGCCAGTAGTACAGCTGAGGGTAGCTCCTACGAGCAGTACTTC. This translates into CASSTAEGSSYEQYF.

This clone occurred a few times. The CDR3 region is CASSESIGLAGIGELFF. Written as DNA, the CDR3 is TGCGCCAGCAGTGAGTCGATTGGACTAGCGGGCATCGGGGAGCTGTTTTTT. The V and J genes are TRBV10-1 and TRBJ2-2, with TRBD2 matching 11 bases. The germline V gene encodes CDR1 WNHNN and CDR2 SYGVQD (reference sequence). This CDR3 has 17 residues. V was clipped by 0 bases and J by 7 bases; unmatched bases: 7.

This clone was recorded once. The rearrangement links TRBV7-9 to TRBJ2-7, with TRBD1 matching 8 bases. V shed 5 bases and J 5 bases; nucleotides not matched to a gene: 20. CDR1 SEHNR and CDR2 FQNEAQ come from the germline V gene (reference sequence). The CDR3 contains 18 residues. CDR3 residues: CASSPPTGGQGSINEQYF. The CDR3 DNA reads as TGTGCCAGCAGCCCTCCTACAGGTGGACAGGGATCGATAAACGAGCAGTACTTC.

V usage is TRBV7-9 and J usage is TRBJ2-1, with TRBD2 matching over 9 bases. The V segment lost 1 base and the J segment 7 bases; nucleotides outside the gene matches: 2. Germline V gene sequence: CDR1 SEHNR, CDR2 FQNEAQ (reference sequence). The CDR3 is made up of 14 amino acids. The CDR3 loop reads CASSLVAGGNEQFF. CDR3 in DNA: TGTGCCAGCAGCTTAGTTGCGGGGGGGAATGAGCAGTTCTTC.

The rearrangement joins TRBV5-1 to TRBJ2-2, with no clear D. Trimming stripped 5 bases from V and 0 bases from J, with 11 bases between. CDR1 is SGHRS, CDR2 YFSETQ, per germline. The CDR3 runs to 15 residues. In nucleotides, the CDR3 is TGCGCCAGCAGTCTGGGCTACCCGAACACCGGGGAGCTGTTTTTT. The encoded protein is CASSLGYPNTGELFF.

V usage is TRBV19 and J usage is TRBJ2-3; tentatively, D is TRBD2 (6 bases). Germline V lookup: CDR1 LNHDA, CDR2 SQIVND (reference sequence). The CDR3 totals 13 residues. Trimming pared 6 bases from V and 7 bases from J, leaving 14 bases between. This CDR3 is CASRQEGLHTQYF. The CDR3, as DNA: TGTGCCAGTAGGCAGGAGGGGTTACATACGCAGTATTTT.

This clone was seen at least ten times. The sample has other DNA sequences that encode this CDR3 too. The genes are TRBV6-1 and TRBJ2-5, with 12 bases fitting TRBD2. CDR3 length: 15 amino acids. In germline, CDR1 is MNHNS, CDR2 SASEGT. V was pared by 2 bases and J by 2 bases, with 0 bases of the junction left unmatched. The CDR3: CASSELAGGQETQYF. CDR3 bases: TGTGCCAGCAGTGAACTAGCGGGGGGGCAAGAGACCCAGTACTTC.

This clone was seen a single time. This chain connects TRBV16 to TRBJ1-2, with TRBD1 as a possible D gene (6 bases). Looked up from germline, CDR1 is KGHSY and CDR2 is FQNENV. This CDR3 has 16 residues. Trimming stripped 3 bases from V and 0 bases from J, with 14 bases between. The CDR3 sequence is CASSHEDSRANYGYTF. The DNA for the CDR3 is TGTGCCAGCAGCCACGAGGACAGCCGAGCTAACTATGGCTACACCTTC. The entire variable domain, with the rest obtained from reference TRBV16 and TRBJ1-2, is as follows: GEEVAQTPKHLVRGEGQKAKLYCAPIKGHSYVFWYQQVLKNEFKFLISFQNENVFDETGMPKERFSAKCLPNSPCSLEIQATKLEDSAVYFCASSHEDSRANYGYTFGSGTRLTVV.

The chain links TRBV15 to TRBJ1-2; the match to TRBD1 covers 11 bases. The CDR3 length is 16 residues. Unmatched junction bases numbered 8, after V lost 1 base and J lost 7 bases. The germline V gene encodes CDR1 LNHNV and CDR2 YYDKDF (reference sequence). The CDR3 nucleotides are TGTGCCACCAGCAGAGGAGGGACAGGGGGGGAAGGTGGCTACACCTTC. Its protein product is CATSRGGTGGEGGYTF.

This rearrangement joins TRBV7-9 to TRBJ2-2; 8 nucleotides line up with TRBD2. Germline V gene lookup returns CDR1 SEHNR and CDR2 FQNEAQ (reference sequence). V lost 3 bases, J lost 1 base, and 4 bases stayed unmatched. CDR3 length equals 16 residues. For the CDR3, the DNA is TGTGCCAGCAGCTTCGGGCTAGCGGGGAACACCGGGGAGCTGTTTTTT. Residues: CASSFGLAGNTGELFF.